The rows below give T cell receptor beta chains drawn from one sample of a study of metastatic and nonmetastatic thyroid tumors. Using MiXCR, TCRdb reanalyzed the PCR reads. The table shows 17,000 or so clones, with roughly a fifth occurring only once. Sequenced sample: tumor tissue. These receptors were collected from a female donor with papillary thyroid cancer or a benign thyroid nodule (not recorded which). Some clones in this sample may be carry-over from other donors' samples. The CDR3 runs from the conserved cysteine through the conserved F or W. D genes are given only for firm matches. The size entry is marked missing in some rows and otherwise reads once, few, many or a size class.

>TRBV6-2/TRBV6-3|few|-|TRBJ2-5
TGTGCCAGCAGTTACCGCCTCGTAGTATCACAAGAGACCCAGTACTTC
CASSYRLVVSQETQYF
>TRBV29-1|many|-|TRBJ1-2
TGCAGCGGAGAGCAGGACTATGGCTACACCTTC
CSGEQDYGYTF
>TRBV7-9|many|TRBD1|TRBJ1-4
TGTGCCAGCAGTTCCGGGACAGGGAATGAAAAACTGTTTTTT
CASSSGTGNEKLFF
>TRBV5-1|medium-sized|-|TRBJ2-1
TGCGCCAGCTCTCCCCCTTTTACCGGCAATGAGCAGTTCTTC
CASSPPFTGNEQFF
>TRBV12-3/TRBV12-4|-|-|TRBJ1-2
TGTGCCAGCACAAAGACAGGACCACGGGGTGGCTACACCTTC
CASTKTGPRGGYTF
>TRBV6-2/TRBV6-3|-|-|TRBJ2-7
TGTGCCAGCAGTTTCGCTCGAGGCGAGCGGTCCAGATACGAGCAGTACTTC
CASSFARGERSRYEQYF
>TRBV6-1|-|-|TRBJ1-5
TGTGCCAGCCCTCACCGGGGCAATCAGCCCCAGCATTTT
CASPHRGNQPQHF
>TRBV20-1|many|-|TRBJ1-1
TGCAGTGCGAGGGGCAGGTGGGACACTGAAGCTTTCTTT
CSARGRWDTEAFF
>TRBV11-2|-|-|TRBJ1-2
TGTGCCAGCAGTTTCCCCCGGGAGATCTATGGCTACACCTTC
CASSFPREIYGYTF
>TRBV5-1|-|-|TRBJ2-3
TGCGCCAGCAGCTTGGCCCTGCAGGCCCTCACAGATACGCAGTATTTT
CASSLALQALTDTQYF
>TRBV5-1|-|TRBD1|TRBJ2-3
TGCGCCAGCAGCGTGGGGACAGACACAGATACGCAGTATTTT
CASSVGTDTDTQYF
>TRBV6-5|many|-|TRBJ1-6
TGTGCCAGCAGTTACGAGGCAGGTCTTAATTCACCCCTCCACTTT
CASSYEAGLNSPLHF
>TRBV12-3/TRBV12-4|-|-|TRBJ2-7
TGTGCCAGCAGTTCGGACAGCGGATCCCTGGAGCAGTACTTC
CASSSDSGSLEQYF
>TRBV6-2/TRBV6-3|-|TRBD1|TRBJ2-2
TGTGCCAGCAGCAGACAGGGTCTGAACACCGGGGAGCTGTTTTTT
CASSRQGLNTGELFF
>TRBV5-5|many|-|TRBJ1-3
TGTGCCAGCAGCTTGGTAGGGTCTGGAAACACCATATATTTT
CASSLVGSGNTIYF
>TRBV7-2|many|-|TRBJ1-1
TGTGCCAGCAGCTCGGGAGCGAACACTGAAGCTTTCTTT
CASSSGANTEAFF
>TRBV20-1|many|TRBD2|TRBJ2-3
TGCAGTGCTAGGCCCCCACTAGCGGGGGGGGGGGATACGCAGTATTTT
CSARPPLAGGGDTQYF